This passage covers 31 T cell receptor beta chains from one sample sequenced in a study of cytomegalovirus exposure and HLA in healthy donors. A multiplex PCR was run with 60 Vbeta primers and 13 Jbeta primers. The repertoire was sequenced with immunoSEQ multiplex PCR; TCRdb's copy has only in-frame clones and lacks some. The sample consists of approximately 67,000 clones, 65% to 70% of them appearing once. Sequencing used PBMCs. The receptors stem from a woman in her thirties in good health and CMV-seronegative.

V and J are TRBV4-2 and TRBJ2-1; D may be TRBD1 (6 bases). Trimming shortened V by 4 bases and J by 5 bases, and 15 bases separated the two germline ends. The CDR3 consists of 15 residues. Germline CDR1 reads LGHNA; CDR2 reads YNFKEQ. The DNA of the CDR3 is TGTGCCAGCAGCCCCACAGGGAAGTCTAACAATGAGCAGTTCTTC. It translates to CASSPTGKSNNEQFF.

The genes are TRBV5-1 and TRBJ2-5, with 7 bases identical to TRBD1. Looked up from germline, CDR1 is SGHRS and CDR2 is YFSETQ. The CDR3 runs to 14 residues. V was pared by 2 bases and J by 2 bases, with 3 bases of the junction left unmatched. CDR3 residues: CASSFPGQQETQYF. For the CDR3, the DNA is TGCGCCAGCAGCTTCCCGGGACAGCAAGAGACCCAGTACTTC.

This clone was seen a few times. The genes are TRBV30 and TRBJ2-5; TRBD1 might be the D (5 bases). The V gene's germline CDR1 is GTSNPN and CDR2 SVGIG (reference sequence). This CDR3 has 13 amino acids. V gave up 6 bases and J gave up 5 bases, with 16 bases separating them. DNA of the CDR3: TGTGCCTGTACCACACAGGTCCACGAGACCCAGTACTTC. Its protein is CACTTQVHETQYF.

The chain couples TRBV5-4 to TRBJ2-7; 9 bases line up with TRBD1. V dropped 2 bases and J dropped 2; count of bases not matched to a gene: 5. The CDR3 consists of 15 residues. Germline assignment: CDR1 SGHNT and CDR2 YYREEE (reference sequence). CDR3 amino acids: CASSFGTGPTYEQYF. The CDR3 DNA reads as TGTGCCAGCAGCTTCGGGACAGGGCCAACCTACGAGCAGTACTTC.

CDR3: CASSQDLRAGANYGYTF. The CDR3 DNA reads as TGCGCCAGCAGCCAAGATCTACGTGCAGGGGCTAACTATGGCTACACCTTC. The J gene is TRBJ1-2, the V gene TRBV4-1; D perhaps matches TRBD1 (6 bases). The germline V and J ends were trimmed by 0 bases and 0 bases, with 14 bases remaining between them. In germline, CDR1 is MGHRA, CDR2 YSYEKL. The CDR3 is 17 residues long.

The table lists this clone with a count of one. The V call is TRBV2, the J call TRBJ2-7, with D unresolved. This CDR3 spans 13 amino acids. Germline loops: CDR1 SNHLY, CDR2 FYNNEI. DNA for the CDR3: TGTGCTTGCAAGCAGAAGGCGGCATACGAGCAGTACTTC. Residues: CACKQKAAYEQYF.

V gene TRBV9 combines with J gene TRBJ2-1, with 8 bases that match TRBD2. The CDR3 is 15 residues long. CDR1 is SGDLS and CDR2 is YYNGEE in the germline V gene. Trimming cost V 4 bases and J 1 base; bases outside gene matches: 4. Here the CDR3 DNA reads TGTGCCAGCAGCCTCTCGGGGGGGTCCTACAATGAGCAGTTCTTC. Translation gives CASSLSGGSYNEQFF.

This sequence joins TRBV19 and TRBJ2-2; 10 bases are shared with TRBD2. This CDR3 has 15 residues. The germline gives CDR1 LNHDA, CDR2 SQIVND (reference sequence). The J segment lost 5 bases and the V segment lost 6 bases, leaving 6 bases of the junction unmatched. The chain's CDR3 is CASSERGGWTGELFF. The CDR3 DNA reads as TGTGCCAGTAGCGAGCGGGGGGGCTGGACCGGGGAGCTGTTTTTT.

The chain is built from TRBV7-9 and TRBJ2-3; 9 bases line up with TRBD2. The CDR3 runs to 18 residues. The ends lost 4 bases at V and 1 base at J; junction bases unmatched: 12. Per the germline V gene, CDR1 is SEHNR and CDR2 is FQNEAQ (reference sequence). The CDR3 sequence is CASSSRGASGERTDTQYF. In nucleotides, the CDR3 is TGTGCCAGCAGCTCGCGTGGTGCTAGCGGGGAACGCACAGATACGCAGTATTTT. The variable domain in full, with the rest retrieved from reference TRBV7-9 and TRBJ2-3, is DTGVSQNPRHKITKRGQNVTFRCDPISEHNRLYWYRQTLGQGPEFLTYFQNEAQLEKSRLLSDRFSAERPKGSFSTLEIQRTEQGDSAMYLCASSSRGASGERTDTQYFGPGTRLTVL.

The chain recombines TRBV5-1 with TRBJ2-5; 7 bases fit TRBD2. The CDR3 sequence is 16 residues long. Germline CDR1 reads SGHRS; CDR2 reads YFSETQ. Trimming took 0 bases from V and 4 from J; bases not matched to a gene: 9. The CDR3 sequence is CASSLDGGGAGETQYF. The CDR3 region has the DNA TGCGCCAGCAGCTTGGATGGGGGAGGGGCAGGAGAGACCCAGTACTTC.

This clone was observed a handful of times. V and J are TRBV4-3 and TRBJ1-1; D might be TRBD1 (5 bases). Trimming stripped 1 base from V and 3 bases from J, with 12 bases between. Germline V gene sequence: CDR1 LGHNA, CDR2 YSLEER. This CDR3 region has 15 residues. The CDR3: CASSQGGGIHTEAFF. CDR3 DNA sequence: TGCGCCAGCAGCCAAGGCGGGGGAATACACACTGAAGCTTTCTTT.

This clone occurred a few times. V usage is TRBV18 and J usage is TRBJ1-1; 9 nucleotides agree with TRBD1. Trimming took 4 bases from V and 0 from J; bases not matched to a gene: 6. Germline CDR1 KGHSH, CDR2 LQKENI. The CDR3 spans 16 residues. The CDR3 loop is CASSLDRGFMNTEAFF. Here the CDR3 DNA reads TGTGCCAGCTCACTCGACAGGGGGTTCATGAACACTGAAGCTTTCTTT.

V and J are TRBV19 and TRBJ1-4, with no clear D. The CDR3 consists of 14 residues. Germline CDR1 is LNHDA and CDR2 is SQIVND (reference sequence). The V gene lost 1 base and the J gene lost 5 bases, with 8 bases spanning the gap. CDR3 bases: TGTGCCAGTAGTATAGGCCGGAGAAATGAAAAACTGTTTTTT. Amino acid sequence: CASSIGRRNEKLFF.

The genes are TRBV2 and TRBJ2-7; possible D gene TRBD2, 5 bases. The V gene lost 6 bases and the J gene lost 6 bases, with 12 bases spanning the gap. This CDR3 is 12 amino acids long. Germline values: CDR1 SNHLY, CDR2 FYNNEI. The DNA for the CDR3 is TGTGCCAGCAGCGGTACAGAGGGCGAGCAGTACTTC. Translation: CASSGTEGEQYF.

The chain has TRBV28 and TRBJ2-7, with D possibly matching TRBD2 (5 bases). Germline values: CDR1 MDHEN, CDR2 SYDVKM. The V end lost 5 bases, the J end lost 5 bases, and 10 bases lay between the germline ends. The CDR3 length is 12 residues. The CDR3 region has the DNA TGTGCCAGCAGTGAGGGTGTCCACGAGCAGTACTTC. As protein: CASSEGVHEQYF. Drawing the rest from reference TRBV28 and TRBJ2-7, the complete variable domain is DVKVTQSSRYLVKRTGEKVFLECVQDMDHENMFWYRQDPGLGLRLIYFSYDVKMKEKGDIPEGYSVSREKKERFSLILESASTNQTSMYLCASSEGVHEQYFGPGTRLTVT.

The chain has TRBV6-6 and TRBJ2-5, with D tentatively TRBD2 (5 bases). CDR3 length equals 15 residues. Germline V gene lookup returns CDR1 MNHNY and CDR2 SVGAGI (reference sequence). Trimming shortened V by 6 bases and J by 4 bases, and 18 bases separated the two germline ends. Here the CDR3 reads CASRGRDPKRETQYF. CDR3 DNA sequence: TGTGCCAGCAGGGGCCGGGATCCAAAACGAGAGACCCAGTACTTC.

The chain recombines TRBV30 with TRBJ1-2; 8 bases fit TRBD1. The ends lost 2 bases at V and 9 bases at J; junction bases unmatched: 11. The CDR3 has 14 amino acids. CDR1 and CDR2 from the germline V gene are GTSNPN and SVGIG (reference sequence). As DNA, the CDR3 is TGTGCCTGGAGTTTGAGGACAGGGAGTTTTAGCTACACCTTC. Translated: CAWSLRTGSFSYTF. The variable domain in full, with the rest retrieved from reference TRBV30 and TRBJ1-2, is SQTIHQWPATLVQPVGSPLSLECTVEGTSNPNLYWYRQAAGRGLQLLFYSVGIGQISSEVPQNLSASRPQDRQFILSSKKLLLSDSGFYLCAWSLRTGSFSYTFGSGTRLTVV.

The chain has TRBV9 and TRBJ2-1; TRBD2 matches at 7 bases. Germline V gives CDR1 SGDLS, CDR2 YYNGEE. This CDR3 is 14 amino acids long. J was trimmed by 5 bases and V by 0 bases; bases with no gene match: 2. Here the CDR3 reads CASSVGGTNNEQFF. The CDR3 nucleotides read TGTGCCAGCAGCGTAGGGGGGACTAACAATGAGCAGTTCTTC.

Only a few counts were recorded for this clone. V is TRBV5-4 and J is TRBJ2-1, with a weak D call TRBD1 (6 bases). Germline values: CDR1 SGHNT, CDR2 YYREEE (reference sequence). Between the trimmed V and J ends, which lost 1 base and 5 bases, there was a span of 13 bases. The CDR3 consists of 15 residues. The CDR3 loop is CASSLSWGPNNEQFF. CDR3 in DNA: TGTGCCAGCAGCTTGAGTTGGGGGCCGAACAATGAGCAGTTCTTC. The variable domain in full, with the rest retrieved from reference TRBV5-4 and TRBJ2-1, is ETGVTQSPTHLIKTRGQQVTLRCSSQSGHNTVSWYQQALGQGPQFIFQYYREEENGRGNFPPRFSGLQFPNYSSELNVNALELDDSALYLCASSLSWGPNNEQFFGPGTRLTVL.

The rearrangement links TRBV5-5 to TRBJ1-6, with D tentatively TRBD1 (5 bases). There are 16 residues in the CDR3. Germline lookup yields CDR1 SGHKS and CDR2 YYEKEE (reference sequence). The ends were cut back, 4 bases at V and 5 bases at J, with 16 bases in the middle. In nucleotides, the CDR3 is TGTGCCAGCAGCATAAACCCGACAGCTAATAATTCACCCCTCCACTTT. Amino acid sequence: CASSINPTANNSPLHF.

CDR3 DNA: TGTGCCAGCAGCCAAAACCGGCTAGCGGGCACCGGGGAGCTGTTTTTT. Its protein is CASSQNRLAGTGELFF. The rearrangement uses TRBV7-3 and TRBJ2-2; 8 nucleotides line up with TRBD2. J lost 4 bases, V lost 5 bases, and 9 bases had no gene match. The CDR3 length is 16 residues. Germline V gene data show CDR1 as SGHTA and CDR2 as FQGTGA.

The CDR3, as DNA: TGTGCCAGCAGTGGAACAGGGATGCGTGAAGCTTTCTTT. Protein sequence: CASSGTGMREAFF. V usage is TRBV6-5 and J usage is TRBJ1-1; D is possibly TRBD1 (6 bases). V lost 5 bases and J lost 7, with 14 bases in between. Germline CDR1 and CDR2: MNHEY and SVGAGI. The CDR3 consists of 13 residues.

The chain combines TRBV6-6 with TRBJ1-1; D is undetermined. Looked up from germline, CDR1 is MNHNY and CDR2 is SVGAGI (reference sequence). This CDR3 has 14 residues. V was clipped by 2 bases and J by 3 bases, with 10 bases between them. The CDR3 reads CASSYREDDTEAFF. In nucleotides, the CDR3 is TGTGCCAGCAGTTACAGGGAGGATGACACTGAAGCTTTCTTT.

The genes are TRBV6-1 and TRBJ1-2, with D possibly matching TRBD1 (5 bases). CDR3 length equals 13 residues. Germline CDR1 is MNHNS and CDR2 is SASEGT. The germline V and J ends were trimmed by 7 bases and 8 bases, with 17 bases remaining between them. The chain's CDR3 is CASTRGGGGGYTF. The CDR3 bases are TGTGCCAGCACCCGTGGGGGGGGTGGGGGCTACACCTTC.

The chain uses TRBV2 and TRBJ2-2; 9 bases map to TRBD1. The trim removed 6 bases at V and 6 bases at J, leaving 8 bases unmatched. This CDR3 has 15 amino acids. Germline CDR1 and CDR2: SNHLY and FYNNEI. For the CDR3, the DNA is TGTGCCAGCAGCGGACAGGGGCCCATGGCCGGGGAGCTGTTTTTT. Amino acids: CASSGQGPMAGELFF.

The rearrangement links TRBV27 to TRBJ2-1, with D possibly matching TRBD1 (6 bases). The CDR3 is 15 residues long. V was shortened by 7 bases and J by 6 bases, with 19 bases between the two germline ends. Germline CDR1 and CDR2: MNHEY and SMNVEV (reference sequence). The CDR3 loop reads CASTKGTGFGNEQFF. The CDR3 DNA sequence: TGTGCCAGCACGAAGGGAACAGGGTTTGGCAATGAGCAGTTCTTC.

This chain connects TRBV7-3 to TRBJ2-3; D gene uncertain. Trimming left V 7 bases short and J 6 bases short, with 8 bases between. The CDR3 loop spans 11 amino acids. Germline CDR1 reads SGHTA; CDR2 reads FQGTGA. The CDR3 region has the DNA TGTGCCAGCACCGCGGCGGATACGCAGTATTTT. Its translation is CASTAADTQYF.

V is TRBV4-2 and J is TRBJ1-2, with D possibly matching TRBD1 (6 bases). CDR3 size: 14 residues. Trimming took off 4 bases at V and 5 bases at J, with 14 bases between the two ends. Germline V CDR1 and CDR2: LGHNA, YNFKEQ. The CDR3 is CASSPQGGGYGYTF. The DNA of the CDR3 is TGTGCCAGCAGCCCACAGGGTGGTGGATATGGCTACACCTTC.

This clone was counted between two and nine times. This chain joins TRBV2 and TRBJ2-5; 7 nucleotides match TRBD1. The CDR3 totals 12 residues. With 8 bases clipped from V and 2 bases from J, the junction kept 2 bases outside the gene matches. Germline V lookup: CDR1 SNHLY, CDR2 FYNNEI. CDR3 loop: CASGQEQETQYF. CDR3 nucleotide sequence: TGTGCCAGCGGACAGGAGCAAGAGACCCAGTACTTC.

This clone was seen a handful of times. V and J are TRBV9 and TRBJ1-6; tentatively, D is TRBD1 (5 bases). There are 14 residues in the CDR3. The V end lost 4 bases, the J end lost 7 bases, and 12 bases lay between the germline ends. CDR1 SGDLS and CDR2 YYNGEE come from the germline V gene. CDR3 coding DNA: TGTGCCAGCAGCTCAGGGTTACTAAATTCACCCCTCCACTTT. Protein sequence: CASSSGLLNSPLHF.

V and J are TRBV11-2 and TRBJ2-7, with 12 bases identical to TRBD1. Germline lookup yields CDR1 SGHAT and CDR2 FQNNGV. V shed 5 bases and J 4 bases; nucleotides not matched to a gene: 6. CDR3 length: 15 amino acids. The CDR3: CASSITGQGAYEQYF. The CDR3 DNA reads as TGTGCCAGCAGCATCACGGGACAGGGGGCTTACGAGCAGTACTTC.